The clone carrying this TCR beta chain was counted at least ten times. This entry is derived from a study of blood T cells in healthy people across ages. A J-beta primer mix and a sample-barcoded 5' primer were used in a second PCR of about 7 to 11 cycles. TCRdb analysed the 5' RACE reads with MiXCR anew, one entry per CDR3 protein. The sample yields about 1.6 million distinct CDR3 sequences, about 35% seen once. The CDR3 consists of 16 residues. CDR1 and CDR2 from the germline V gene are SEHNR and FQNEAQ (reference sequence). Trimming took 0 bases from V and 7 from J; bases not matched to a gene: 4. This chain uses TRBV7-9 with TRBJ2-1, with 12 bases matching TRBD2. The specimen sequenced was blood. The clonotype originates from a young woman in good health. The CDR3: CASSLAASGGANEQFF. The CDR3 DNA is TGTGCCAGCAGCTTAGCGGCTAGCGGGGGGGCAAATGAGCAGTTCTTC.